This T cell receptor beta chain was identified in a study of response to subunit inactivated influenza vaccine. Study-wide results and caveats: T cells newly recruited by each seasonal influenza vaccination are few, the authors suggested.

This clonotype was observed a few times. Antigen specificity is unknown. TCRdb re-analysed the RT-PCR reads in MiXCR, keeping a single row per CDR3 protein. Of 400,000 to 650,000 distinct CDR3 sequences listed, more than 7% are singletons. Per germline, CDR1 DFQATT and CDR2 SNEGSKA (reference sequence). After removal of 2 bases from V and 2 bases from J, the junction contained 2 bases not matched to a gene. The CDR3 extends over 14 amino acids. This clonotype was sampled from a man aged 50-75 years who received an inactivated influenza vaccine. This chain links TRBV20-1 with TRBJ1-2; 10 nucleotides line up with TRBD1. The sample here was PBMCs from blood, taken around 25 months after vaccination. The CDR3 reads CSARRDRGNYGYTF. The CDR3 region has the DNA TGCAGTGCTAGACGGGACAGGGGAAACTATGGCTACACCTTC.